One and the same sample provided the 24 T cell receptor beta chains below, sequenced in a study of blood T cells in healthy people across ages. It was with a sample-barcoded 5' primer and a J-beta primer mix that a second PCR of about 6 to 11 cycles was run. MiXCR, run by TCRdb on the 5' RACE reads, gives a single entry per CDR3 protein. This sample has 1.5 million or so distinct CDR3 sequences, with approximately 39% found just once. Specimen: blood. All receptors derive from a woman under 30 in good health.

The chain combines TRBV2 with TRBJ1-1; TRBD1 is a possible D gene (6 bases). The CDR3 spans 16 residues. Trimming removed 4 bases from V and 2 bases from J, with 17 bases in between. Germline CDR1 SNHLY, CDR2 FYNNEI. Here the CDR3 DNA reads TGTGCCAGCAGTGGAAACAGGGTGTCCCCCAACACTGAAGCTTTCTTT. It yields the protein CASSGNRVSPNTEAFF.

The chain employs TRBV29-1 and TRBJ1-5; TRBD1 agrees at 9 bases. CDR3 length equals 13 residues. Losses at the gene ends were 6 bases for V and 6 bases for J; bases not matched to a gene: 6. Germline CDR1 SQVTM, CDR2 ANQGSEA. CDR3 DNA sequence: TGCAGCGTGGGTACAGGGGGCACTCAGCCCCAGCATTTT. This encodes CSVGTGGTQPQHF. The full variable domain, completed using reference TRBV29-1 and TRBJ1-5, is SAVISQKPSRDICQRGTSLTIQCQVDSQVTMMFWYRQQPGQSLTLIATANQGSEATYESGFVIDKFPISRPNLTFSTLTVSNMSPEDSSIYLCSVGTGGTQPQHFGDGTRLSIL.

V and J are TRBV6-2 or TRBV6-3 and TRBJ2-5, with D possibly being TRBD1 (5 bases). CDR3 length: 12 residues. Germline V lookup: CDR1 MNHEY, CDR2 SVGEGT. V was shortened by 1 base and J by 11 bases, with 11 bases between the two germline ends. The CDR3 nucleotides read TGTGCCAGCAGTTACTGGGGCGTTGAGCAGTACTTC. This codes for CASSYWGVEQYF.

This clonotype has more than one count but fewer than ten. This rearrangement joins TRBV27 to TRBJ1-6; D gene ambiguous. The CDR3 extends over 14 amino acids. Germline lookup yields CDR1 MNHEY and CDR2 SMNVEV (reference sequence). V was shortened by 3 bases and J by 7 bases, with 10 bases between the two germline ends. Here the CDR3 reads CASSFEGSNSPLHF. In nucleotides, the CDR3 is TGTGCCAGCAGTTTTGAGGGTTCCAATTCACCCCTCCACTTT.

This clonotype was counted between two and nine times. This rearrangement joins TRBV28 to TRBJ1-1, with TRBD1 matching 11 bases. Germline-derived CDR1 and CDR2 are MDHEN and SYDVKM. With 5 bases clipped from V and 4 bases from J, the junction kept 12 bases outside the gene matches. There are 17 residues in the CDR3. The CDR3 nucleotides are TGTGCCAGCAGTACCCGGACAGGGGGCTGGAGTAGCACTGAAGCTTTCTTT. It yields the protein CASSTRTGGWSSTEAFF.

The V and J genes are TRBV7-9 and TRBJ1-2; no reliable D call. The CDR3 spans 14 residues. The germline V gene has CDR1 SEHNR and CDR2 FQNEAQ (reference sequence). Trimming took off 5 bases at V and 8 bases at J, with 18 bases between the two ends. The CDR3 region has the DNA TGTGCCAGCAGCGATGTCGACCGCGAGTTGGGCTACACCTTC. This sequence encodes CASSDVDRELGYTF.

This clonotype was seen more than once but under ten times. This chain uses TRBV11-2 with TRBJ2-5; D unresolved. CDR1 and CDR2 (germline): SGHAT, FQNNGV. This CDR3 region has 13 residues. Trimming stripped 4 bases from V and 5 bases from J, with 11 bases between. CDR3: CASSSVSRETQYF. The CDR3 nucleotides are TGTGCCAGCAGCTCCGTTAGCAGGGAGACCCAGTACTTC.

The CDR3 DNA follows: TGTGCCAGCAGCTCACGACTGTCTAAGAGCTCCTACAATGAGCAGTTCTTC. Translated, it gives CASSSRLSKSSYNEQFF. The genes are TRBV11-2 and TRBJ2-1; no firm D call. Germline loops: CDR1 SGHAT, CDR2 FQNNGV. V was cut by 4 bases and J by 0 bases, with 16 bases left in between. The CDR3 has 17 residues. Supplemented by reference TRBV11-2 and TRBJ2-1, the full variable domain reads EAGVAQSPRYKIIEKRQSVAFWCNPISGHATLYWYQQILGQGPKLLIQFQNNGVVDDSQLPKDRFSAERLKGVDSTLKIQPAKLEDSAVYLCASSSRLSKSSYNEQFFGPGTRLTVL.

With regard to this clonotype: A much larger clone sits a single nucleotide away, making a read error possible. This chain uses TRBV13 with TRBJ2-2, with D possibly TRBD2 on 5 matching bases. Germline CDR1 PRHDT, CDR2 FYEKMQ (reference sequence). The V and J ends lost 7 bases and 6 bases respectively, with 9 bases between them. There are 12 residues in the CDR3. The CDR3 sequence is CASNFSAGELFF. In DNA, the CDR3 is TGTGCCAGCAACTTTAGCGCCGGGGAGCTGTTTTTT.

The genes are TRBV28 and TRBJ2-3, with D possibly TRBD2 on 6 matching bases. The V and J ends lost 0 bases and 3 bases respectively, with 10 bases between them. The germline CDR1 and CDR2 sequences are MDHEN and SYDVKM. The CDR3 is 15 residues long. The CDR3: CASSLWGRRTDTQYF. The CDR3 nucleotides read TGTGCCAGCAGTTTATGGGGGAGGCGAACAGATACGCAGTATTTT.

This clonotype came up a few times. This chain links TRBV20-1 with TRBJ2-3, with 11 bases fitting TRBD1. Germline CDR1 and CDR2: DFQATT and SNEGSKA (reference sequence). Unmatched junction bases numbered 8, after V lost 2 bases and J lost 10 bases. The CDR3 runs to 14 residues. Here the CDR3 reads CSARRTGGGSPQYF. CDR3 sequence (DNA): TGCAGTGCTAGAAGGACAGGGGGCGGTTCTCCGCAGTATTTT.

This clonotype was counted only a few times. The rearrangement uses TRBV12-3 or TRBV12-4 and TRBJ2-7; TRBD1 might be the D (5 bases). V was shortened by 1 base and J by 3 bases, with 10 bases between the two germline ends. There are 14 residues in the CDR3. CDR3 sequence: CASSLGTSYYEQYF. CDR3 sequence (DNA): TGTGCCAGCAGTTTAGGGACATCCTACTACGAGCAGTACTTC.

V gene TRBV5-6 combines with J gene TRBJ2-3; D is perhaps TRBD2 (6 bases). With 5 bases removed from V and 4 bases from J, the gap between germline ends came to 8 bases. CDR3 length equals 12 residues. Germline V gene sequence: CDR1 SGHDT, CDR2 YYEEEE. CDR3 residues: CASRTSSDTQYF. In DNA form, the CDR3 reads TGTGCCAGCAGGACTAGTTCAGATACGCAGTATTTT.

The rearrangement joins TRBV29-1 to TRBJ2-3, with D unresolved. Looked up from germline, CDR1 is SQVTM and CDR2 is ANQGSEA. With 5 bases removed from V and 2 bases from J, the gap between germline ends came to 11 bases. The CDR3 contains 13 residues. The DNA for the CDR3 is TGCAGCGTTCTGAGCAGATCCACAGATACGCAGTATTTT. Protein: CSVLSRSTDTQYF.

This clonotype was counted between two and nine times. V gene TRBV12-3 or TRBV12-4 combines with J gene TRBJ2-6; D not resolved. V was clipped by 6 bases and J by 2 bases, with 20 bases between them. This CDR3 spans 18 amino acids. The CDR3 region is CASRTSGYITAGANVLTF. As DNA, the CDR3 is TGTGCCAGCAGAACGTCGGGCTATATCACAGCTGGGGCCAACGTCCTGACTTTC.

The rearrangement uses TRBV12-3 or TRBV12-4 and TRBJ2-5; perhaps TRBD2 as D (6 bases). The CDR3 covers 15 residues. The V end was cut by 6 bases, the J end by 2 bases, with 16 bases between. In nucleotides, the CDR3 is TGTGCCAGCAGCACCGGGACTCCGGGACAAGAGACCCAGTACTTC. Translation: CASSTGTPGQETQYF.

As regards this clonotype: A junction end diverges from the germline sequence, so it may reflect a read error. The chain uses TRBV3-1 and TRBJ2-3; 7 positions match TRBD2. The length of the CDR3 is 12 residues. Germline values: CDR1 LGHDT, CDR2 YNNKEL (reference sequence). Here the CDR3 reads CARSHSSGTQYF. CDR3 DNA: TGTGCCAGGAGCCATTCTAGCGGTACGCAGTATTTT.

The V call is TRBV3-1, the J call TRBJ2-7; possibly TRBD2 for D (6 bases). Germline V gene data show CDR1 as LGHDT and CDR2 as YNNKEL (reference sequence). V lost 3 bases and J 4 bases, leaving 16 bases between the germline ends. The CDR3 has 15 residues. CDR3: CASSHRGTAPYEQYF. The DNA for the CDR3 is TGTGCCAGCAGCCATCGGGGGACTGCCCCATACGAGCAGTACTTC.

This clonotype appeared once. The CDR3 loop reads CASSLVRGRSNEKLFF. DNA of the CDR3: TGTGCCAGCAGCTTAGTACGGGGGAGGTCTAATGAAAAACTGTTTTTT. This chain links TRBV11-2 with TRBJ1-4; D may be TRBD1 (5 bases). The ends were cut back, 1 base at V and 3 bases at J, with 12 bases in the middle. CDR3 length: 16 amino acids. The germline V gene has CDR1 SGHAT and CDR2 FQNNGV.

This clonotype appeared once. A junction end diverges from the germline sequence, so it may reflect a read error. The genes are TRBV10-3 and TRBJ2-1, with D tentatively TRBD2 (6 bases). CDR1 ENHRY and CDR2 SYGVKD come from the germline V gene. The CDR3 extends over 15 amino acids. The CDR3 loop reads CASSEGSGVYSEQFF. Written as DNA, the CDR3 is TGTGCCTCGTCGGAAGGTAGCGGAGTCTACAGTGAGCAGTTCTTC.

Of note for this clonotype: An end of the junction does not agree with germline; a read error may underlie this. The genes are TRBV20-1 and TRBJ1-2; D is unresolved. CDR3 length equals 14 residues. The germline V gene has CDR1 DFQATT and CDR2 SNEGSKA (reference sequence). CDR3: CSASRTGLFYDYTF. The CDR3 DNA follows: TGCAGTGCTAGTCGTACCGGGCTGTTCTATGACTACACCTTC.

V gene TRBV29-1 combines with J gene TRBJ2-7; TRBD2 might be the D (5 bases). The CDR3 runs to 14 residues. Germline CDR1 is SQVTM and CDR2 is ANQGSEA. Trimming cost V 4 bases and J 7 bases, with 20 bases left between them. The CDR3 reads CSVGLRVGRDEQYF. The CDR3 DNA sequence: TGCAGCGTTGGATTGCGGGTGGGCCGGGATGAGCAGTACTTC.

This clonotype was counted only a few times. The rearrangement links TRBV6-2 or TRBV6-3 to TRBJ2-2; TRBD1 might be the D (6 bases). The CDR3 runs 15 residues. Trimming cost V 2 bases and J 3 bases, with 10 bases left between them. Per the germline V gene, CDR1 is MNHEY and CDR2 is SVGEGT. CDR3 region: CASSYLGGYTGELFF. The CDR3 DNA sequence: TGTGCCAGCAGTTACCTAGGGGGATACACCGGGGAGCTGTTTTTT.

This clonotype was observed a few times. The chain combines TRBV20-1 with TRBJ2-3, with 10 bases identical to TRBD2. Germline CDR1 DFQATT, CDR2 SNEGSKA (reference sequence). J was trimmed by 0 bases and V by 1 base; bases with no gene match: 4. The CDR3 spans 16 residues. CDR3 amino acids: CSARGLAGVSTDTQYF. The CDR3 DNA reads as TGCAGTGCTAGAGGGCTAGCGGGGGTTAGCACAGATACGCAGTATTTT.